This T cell receptor beta chain is drawn from a study of shared T cell receptors in the human thymus (TCRdb year 2021). About the investigation overall: The study examined how self-reactive, shared T-cell receptor alpha chains are generated in the human thymus.

The library was generated by the immunoSEQ multiplex PCR assay. TCRdb's version of the immuneACCESS table is confined to in-frame rearrangements and falls short of the full clone set. An unresolved V gene accounts for under half of the shortfall where checked; the remainder is of unknown origin. This sample gives about 660,000 clones in total; around 87% of them show up just once. The ten biggest clones cover 0.0095% to 0.013% of the sample. Worth noting for this clone: Its recognized antigen is unknown. No quality values exist for individual bases; no much larger clone is one base distant.

The germline V gene yields SGDLS for CDR1 and YYNGEE for CDR2. The CDR3 holds 16 amino acids from the cysteine to the phenylalanine. Only the CDR3 DNA is retained, 48 bases long and in frame from the first base. Between the V and J ends, shortened by 4 bases and 2 bases respectively, the junction contains 19 bases. This sample also appeared in a second study, on human thymus T cells. Reported in the second study: Donors were immunologically healthy infants undergoing open corrective cardiac surgery for congenital heart defects in Finland. The thymus tissue came from surgical resects taken out during corrective cardiac surgery. Biased V and J gene segment usage appeared to be present in both thymic and peripheral blood repertoires. The related research reported highly overlapping thymic TCR repertoires among unrelated individuals. TCR alpha and beta repertoires from under 10 infant thymus samples and a few related peripheral blood samples were characterized in the study. Donor ages ranging from about 7 to 244 days were recorded, and five to seven male and a couple of female infants were included in the cohort. After being mechanically released from the tissue, thymocytes were kept at -70 degrees C in pellets of about 8.5-32 million cells. A QIAsymphony instrument was used to extract genomic DNA from frozen cell pellets. TCRB and TCRAD loci were amplified from a standardized quantity of quality-controlled genomic DNA using the immunoSEQ multiplex PCR assay. The amplicons spanned the V(D)J region and were long enough to cover the CDR3 and allow V and J genes to be identified. Through the commercial immunoSEQ service, the amplicons were sequenced on an Illumina platform. Corrections for primer bias and sequencing errors followed previously described methods, while TCRAD and TCRB definitions were based on the IMGT database. Repertoires were analysed with immunoSEQ Analyzer 3.0 and VDJTools, covering basic statistics, V/J segment usage, diversity estimates, rarefaction and pairwise overlap. Diversity was estimated with Chao1, ChaoE, Efron-Thisted, Shannon and inverse Simpson indices, and also on datasets down-sampled to the smallest sample. For repertoire overlap, CDR3 nucleotide sequence, V gene and J gene had to match strictly, and clustering was done by Jaccard-based multidimensional scaling. Thymus samples yielded on average roughly 840,000 unique TCRB clonotypes, compared with roughly 92,000 from blood samples.

The TCR sequence derives from a boy less than two years old with a congenital heart defect. Donor details come from another sample of the same person, matched by shared clones. Rearrangement joined TRBV9 to TRBJ2-7; TRBD2 could be the D gene, as 6 bases match. The sequenced material came from thymocytes. At the DNA level, the sequence is TGTGCCAGCAGCTCCCCCCCGGGACTCCCCGCCTACGAGCAGTACTTC. It is translated as CASSSPPGLPAYEQYF.